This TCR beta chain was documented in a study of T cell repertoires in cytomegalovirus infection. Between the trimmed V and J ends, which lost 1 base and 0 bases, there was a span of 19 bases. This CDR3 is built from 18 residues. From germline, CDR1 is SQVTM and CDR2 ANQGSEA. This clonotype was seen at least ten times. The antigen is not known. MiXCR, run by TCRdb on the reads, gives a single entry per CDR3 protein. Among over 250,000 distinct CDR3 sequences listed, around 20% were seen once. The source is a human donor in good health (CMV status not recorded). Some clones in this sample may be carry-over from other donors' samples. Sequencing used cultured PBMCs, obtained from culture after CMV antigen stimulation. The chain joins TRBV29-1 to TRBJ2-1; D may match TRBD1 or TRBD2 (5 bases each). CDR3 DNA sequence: TGCAGCGTTGAAGGAGGGGTAACCGGGGTTAGCTCCTACAATGAGCAGTTCTTC. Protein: CSVEGGVTGVSSYNEQFF.